The source of this TCR beta chain is a study of T cells in Graves' hyperthyroidism and ophthalmopathy. Findings and limits, study-wide: Separation of ophthalmopathy from stable hyperthyroidism was achieved by a 13 V-J model.

Using RNA transcripts as the source, TCR beta CDR3 regions were amplified. First-round RT-PCR targeting the TCR CDR3 was performed with the HTBI primer set. MiXCR was run by TCRdb on the multiplex PCR reads, yielding one entry per CDR3 protein. The sample has hundreds of thousands of distinct CDR3 sequences; over 15% are singletons. Patients aged 18 to 65 with hyperthyroidism were newly diagnosed, with duration under 2 months. Uncontrolled infection, other autoimmune disease, pregnancy or lactation disqualified patients from enrolment. Clinical symptoms, serum thyroxine and TRAb, thyroid ultrasound and orbital computed tomography together formed the diagnostic basis. Germline lookup yields CDR1 MNHEY and CDR2 SMNVEV (reference sequence). The V and J ends lost 8 bases and 1 base, in that order; junction bases with no gene match: 5. The CDR3 contains 14 residues. This clonotype occurred many times. Its target is unknown.

The clonotype was recovered from a woman aged 18-29 years with Graves' hyperthyroidism. The sample comprised blood. This sequence joins TRBV27 and TRBJ2-3; 8 bases are a match to TRBD2. The CDR3 sequence: CASGLAERTDTQYF. The CDR3, as DNA: TGTGCCAGCGGACTAGCAGAGCGCACAGATACGCAGTATTTT.